The T cell receptor (beta chain) described here comes from a study of cytotoxic CD8 clonotypes in ibrutinib-treated CLL. Study-level points and caveats: Ibrutinib response saw clonality rise, and progression saw it return toward baseline.

Only one count was recorded for this clone. The target antigen is unknown. CDR1 and CDR2 from the germline V gene are SGHTA and FQGNSA. This CDR3 spans 15 amino acids. V was pared by 9 bases and J by 2 bases, with 12 bases of the junction left unmatched. Clones were read by immunoSEQ multiplex PCR, and TCRdb kept only the in-frame ones, dropping some. The sample has more than 85,000 clones; roughly three quarters are singletons. The source of approximately 2 micrograms of genomic DNA for TCR beta libraries was cryopreserved PBMCs. The genes are TRBV7-2 and TRBJ1-2; 7 positions match TRBD1. The receptor's source is a human donor with chronic lymphocytic leukemia. The sequencing used PBMCs, collected after 24 months of ibrutinib treatment. The CDR3, as DNA: TGTGCCAGTGGGACAGCTTCCTCTTCGAACTATGGCTACACCTTC. It codes for CASGTASSSNYGYTF.